The TCR beta chain under discussion was sequenced for a study of blood T cell repertoires in COVID-19. Whole-study context: COVID-19 samples collected from the United States, Italy and Spain covered acute and convalescent phases.

Clones were read by immunoSEQ multiplex PCR, and TCRdb kept only the in-frame ones, dropping some. The table includes roughly 180,000 clones, approximately 85% detected once. This clone has only a few counts. This CDR3 is built from 16 residues. The germline CDR1 and CDR2 sequences are SGHRS and YFSETQ. The J segment lost 5 bases and the V segment lost 1 base, leaving 6 bases of the junction unmatched. This sequence joins TRBV5-1 and TRBJ2-2, with 9 positions matching TRBD2. The sequencing sample was made of peripheral blood. The origin of this receptor is a man of 80 years or more with COVID-19, enrolled during active disease. The CDR3 loop is CASSLRSGGSTGELFF. The CDR3 coding sequence is TGCGCCAGCAGCTTGAGGAGCGGGGGGTCAACCGGGGAGCTGTTTTTT.